This T cell receptor (beta chain) was documented in a study of vaccination effects on CD4 cells after COVID-19. Study-level findings and limits: In the late period after vaccination, infection- and vaccine-induced clones contracted markedly.

Method: immunoSEQ multiplex PCR; TCRdb's copy keeps in-frame clones and lacks some. The sample consists of about 20,000 clones, approximately 70% of them appearing once. This CDR3 is built from 16 residues. Germline lookup yields CDR1 KGHDR and CDR2 SFDVKD. Trimming removed 3 bases from V and 1 base from J, with 11 bases in between. ViraFEST used viral peptide pools to expand antigen-specific CD4+ T cells before sequencing. CD4+ T cell isolation took place after more than eight days of culture. Vaccine recipients had no previous SARS-CoV-2 infection; their nucleocapsid antibodies were negative. Concerning this clone itself: Antigen: not known.

The chain combines TRBV24-1 with TRBJ2-2; D is unresolved. Sequences were derived from CD4+ T cells from PBMCs cultured with HCoV-NL63 spike peptides, sampled before COVID-19 vaccination. This TCR was recovered from a human donor who received a COVID-19 vaccine. The CDR3 loop is CATSDPATGNTGELFF. CDR3 nucleotide sequence: TGTGCCACCAGTGATCCTGCCACCGGGAACACCGGGGAGCTGTTTTTT.